A selection of T cell receptor beta chains follows, all from one sample in a study of cytomegalovirus exposure and HLA in healthy donors. Libraries were prepared by immunoSEQ multiplex PCR; TCRdb keeps only in-frame clonotypes and omits some of them. The sample contains around 150,000 clones, around four fifths of which appear only once. The source material was PBMCs. These receptors were obtained from a woman aged 50 to 60 in good health and CMV-seronegative. The CDR3 runs from the conserved cysteine through the conserved F or W. Fields, in order: D gene, clone size, V gene, J gene, CDR3 DNA, CDR3 protein. The D gene is left open where the match is weak. Size is omitted from some rows. Given values are once, few, many or a class for expanded clones.

.	once	TRBV7-2	TRBJ1-5	TGTGCCAGCAGCAGACTGGGGCATCAGCCCCAGCATTTT	CASSRLGHQPQHF
.	.	TRBV4-3	TRBJ1-2	TGCGCCAGCAGCCAAGATCAGGGGAGAGGCTACACCTTC	CASSQDQGRGYTF
TRBD2	.	TRBV5-6	TRBJ2-7	TGTGCCAGCAGCTTCCGCCTCCTAGCGGCGAGCTCCTACGAGCAGTACTTC	CASSFRLLAASSYEQYF
TRBD2	few	TRBV4-1	TRBJ2-7	TGCGCCAGCAGCTTTAGCGGGGGAATCTACGAGCAGTACTTC	CASSFSGGIYEQYF
TRBD2	.	TRBV30	TRBJ2-1	TGTGCCTGGAGTAAGACTAGCGGGAAGTACAATGAGCAGTTCTTC	CAWSKTSGKYNEQFF
.	once	TRBV4-3	TRBJ2-1	TGCGCCAGCAGCCGCTTACTACAATCCGTCGATGAGCAGTTCTTC	CASSRLLQSVDEQFF
.	few	TRBV5-6	TRBJ1-4	TGTGCCAGCAGCTTGGCCTGGGCTGACGTTGAAAAACTGTTTTTT	CASSLAWADVEKLFF
TRBD1	.	TRBV18	TRBJ1-6	TGTGCCAGCTCACTCATGGGGGACAGGGATAATTCACCCCTCCACTTT	CASSLMGDRDNSPLHF
.	.	TRBV28	TRBJ1-5	TGTGCCAGCAGGGATACAGCAGAGTATAGCAATCAGCCCCAGCATTTT	CASRDTAEYSNQPQHF
TRBD1	.	TRBV10-3	TRBJ2-7	TGTGCCATCAGCAACCCGACAGGGGCTAACGAGCAGTACTTC	CAISNPTGANEQYF
TRBD1	.	TRBV10-3	TRBJ1-2	TGTGCCGTCGACAGGGGGCGCGGCTATGGCTACACCTTC	CAVDRGRGYGYTF
TRBD1	.	TRBV18	TRBJ2-2	TGTGCCAGCTCACCTACAGGGACAGGGGGCCGAGGCACCGGGGAGCTGTTTTTT	CASSPTGTGGRGTGELFF
TRBD2	once	TRBV7-2	TRBJ2-7	TGTGCCAGCAGCTTAGATGCGGGGGGCTACGAGCAGTACTTC	CASSLDAGGYEQYF
.	.	TRBV5-5	TRBJ2-7	TGTGCCAGCAGCTTGGCCGCGGGAACATTTGGGAGGTCCGAGCAGTACTTC	CASSLAAGTFGRSEQYF
TRBD2	.	TRBV11-2	TRBJ2-1	TGTGCCAGCAGCACCCGACTAGCGGGAGGACCGAACAATGAGCAGTTCTTC	CASSTRLAGGPNNEQFF
.	.	TRBV5-1	TRBJ2-5	TGCGCCAGCAGCTCCGGGACACCAGGGGAGACCCAGTACTTC	CASSSGTPGETQYF
.	.	TRBV5-1	TRBJ1-4	TGCGCCAGCAACCTGAGAGGATCAACTAATGAAAAACTGTTTTTT	CASNLRGSTNEKLFF
TRBD1	.	TRBV27	TRBJ2-7	TGTGCCAGCAGTTTGGTGGGGACAGGGGCGGTCGAGCAGTACTTC	CASSLVGTGAVEQYF